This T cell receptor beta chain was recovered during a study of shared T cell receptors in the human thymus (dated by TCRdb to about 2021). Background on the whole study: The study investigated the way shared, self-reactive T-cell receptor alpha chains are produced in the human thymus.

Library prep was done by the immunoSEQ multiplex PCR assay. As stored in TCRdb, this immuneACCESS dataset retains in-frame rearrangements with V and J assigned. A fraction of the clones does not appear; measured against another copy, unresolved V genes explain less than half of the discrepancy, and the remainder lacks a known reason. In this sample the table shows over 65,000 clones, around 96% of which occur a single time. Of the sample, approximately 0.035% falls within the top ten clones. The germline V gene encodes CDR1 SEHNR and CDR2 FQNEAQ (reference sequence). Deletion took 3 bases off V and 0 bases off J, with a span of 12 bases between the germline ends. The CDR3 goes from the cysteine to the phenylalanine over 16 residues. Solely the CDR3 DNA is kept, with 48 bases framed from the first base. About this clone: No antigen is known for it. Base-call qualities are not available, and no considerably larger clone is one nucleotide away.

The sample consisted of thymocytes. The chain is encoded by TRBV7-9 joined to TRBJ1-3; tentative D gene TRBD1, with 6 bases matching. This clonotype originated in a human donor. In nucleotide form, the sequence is TGTGCCAGCAGCTTTGGGGGCATCCACTCTGGAAACACCATATATTTT. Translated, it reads CASSFGGIHSGNTIYF. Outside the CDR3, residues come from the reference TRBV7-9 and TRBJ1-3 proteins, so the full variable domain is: DTGVSQNPRHKITKRGQNVTFRCDPISEHNRLYWYRQTLGQGPEFLTYFQNEAQLEKSRLLSDRFSAERPKGSFSTLEIQRTEQGDSAMYLCASSFGGIHSGNTIYFGEGSWLTVV.